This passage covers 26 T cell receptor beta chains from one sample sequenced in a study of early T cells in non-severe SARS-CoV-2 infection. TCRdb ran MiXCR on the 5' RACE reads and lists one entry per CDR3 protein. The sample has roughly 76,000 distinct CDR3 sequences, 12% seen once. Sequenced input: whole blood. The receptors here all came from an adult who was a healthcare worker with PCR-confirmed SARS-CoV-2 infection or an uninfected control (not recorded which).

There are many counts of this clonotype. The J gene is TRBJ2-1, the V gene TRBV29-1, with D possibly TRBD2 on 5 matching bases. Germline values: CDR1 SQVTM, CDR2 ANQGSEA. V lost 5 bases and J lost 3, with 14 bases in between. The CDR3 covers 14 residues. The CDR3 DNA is TGCAGCGTTCCTCCAACGGGGAGCTACAATGAGCAGTTCTTC. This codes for CSVPPTGSYNEQFF.

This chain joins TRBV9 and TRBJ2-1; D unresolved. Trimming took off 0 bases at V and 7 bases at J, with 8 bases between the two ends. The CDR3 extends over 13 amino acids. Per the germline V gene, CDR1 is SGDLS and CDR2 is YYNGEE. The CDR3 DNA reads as TGTGCCAGCAGCGTAGATCCCAGGAATGAGCAGTTCTTC. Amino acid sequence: CASSVDPRNEQFF.

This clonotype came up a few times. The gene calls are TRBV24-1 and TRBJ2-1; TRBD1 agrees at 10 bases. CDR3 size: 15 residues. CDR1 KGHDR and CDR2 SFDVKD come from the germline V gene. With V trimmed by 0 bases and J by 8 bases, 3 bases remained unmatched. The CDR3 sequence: CATSDLGGQGDEQFF. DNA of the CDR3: TGTGCCACCAGTGATTTGGGCGGACAGGGGGATGAGCAGTTCTTC.

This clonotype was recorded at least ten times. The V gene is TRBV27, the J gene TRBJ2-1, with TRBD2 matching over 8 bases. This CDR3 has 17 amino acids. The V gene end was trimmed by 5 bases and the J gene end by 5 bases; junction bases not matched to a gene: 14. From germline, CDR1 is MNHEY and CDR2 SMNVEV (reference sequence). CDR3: CASSARSASGPNNEQFF. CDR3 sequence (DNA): TGTGCCAGCAGTGCCCGATCGGCTAGCGGGCCCAACAATGAGCAGTTCTTC.

This CDR3 reads CASRGILWGPQHF. In DNA form, the CDR3 reads TGTGCCAGCAGGGGGATTCTATGGGGGCCCCAGCATTTT. The chain links TRBV12-3 or TRBV12-4 to TRBJ1-5; D is ambiguous. V lost 6 bases, J lost 9 bases, and 15 bases lay in between. CDR3 size: 13 residues.

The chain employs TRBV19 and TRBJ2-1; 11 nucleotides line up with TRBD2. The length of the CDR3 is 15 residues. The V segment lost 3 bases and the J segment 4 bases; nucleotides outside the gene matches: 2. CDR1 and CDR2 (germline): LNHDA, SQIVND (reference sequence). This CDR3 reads CASSISSGGYNEQFF. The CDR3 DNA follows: TGTGCCAGTAGTATCTCTAGCGGGGGGTACAATGAGCAGTTCTTC.

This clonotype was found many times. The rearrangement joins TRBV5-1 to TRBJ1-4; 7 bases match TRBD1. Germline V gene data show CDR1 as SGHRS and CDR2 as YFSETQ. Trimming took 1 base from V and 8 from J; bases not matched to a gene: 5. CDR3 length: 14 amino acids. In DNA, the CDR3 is TGCGCCAGCAGCTTGTCTACAGGGGAAGAAAAACTGTTTTTT. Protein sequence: CASSLSTGEEKLFF.

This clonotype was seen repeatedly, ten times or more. CDR3 in amino acids: CASSWTSGLNNEQFF. CDR3 nucleotide sequence: TGTGCCAGCAGCTGGACTAGCGGGTTAAACAATGAGCAGTTCTTC. This chain connects TRBV7-2 to TRBJ2-1; 11 bases line up with TRBD2. This CDR3 region has 15 residues. Looked up from germline, CDR1 is SGHTA and CDR2 is FQGNSA. V lost 4 bases to trimming and J lost 5 bases; unmatched junction nucleotides: 4.

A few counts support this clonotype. For the CDR3, the DNA is TGTGCCTGGAGTGGTACTAGCGGGAGTACAGATACGCAGTATTTT. It codes for CAWSGTSGSTDTQYF. This chain joins TRBV30 and TRBJ2-3; 11 bases agree with TRBD2. This CDR3 has 15 amino acids. CDR1 is GTSNPN and CDR2 is SVGIG in the germline V gene (reference sequence). V gave up 1 base and J gave up 3 bases; unmatched junction bases: 3.

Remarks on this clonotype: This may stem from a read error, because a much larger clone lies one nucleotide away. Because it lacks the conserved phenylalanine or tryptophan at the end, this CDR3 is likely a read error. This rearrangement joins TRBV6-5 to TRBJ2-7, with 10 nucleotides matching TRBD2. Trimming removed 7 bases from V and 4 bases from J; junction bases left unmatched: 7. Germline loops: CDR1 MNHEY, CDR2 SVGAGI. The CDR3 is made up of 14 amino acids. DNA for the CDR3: TGTGCCAGCATGGCGCTAGCGGGAGAATACGAGCAGTACTAC. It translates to CASMALAGEYEQYY.

CDR3 in amino acids: CASSSGLGPLEQYF. DNA of the CDR3: TGTGCCAGCAGCTCCGGACTGGGACCCCTCGAGCAGTACTTC. The chain couples TRBV13 to TRBJ2-7; D may correspond to TRBD1 or TRBD2 (5 bases each). Trimming pared 4 bases from V and 6 bases from J, leaving 16 bases between. The length of the CDR3 is 14 residues. The germline CDR1 and CDR2 sequences are PRHDT and FYEKMQ (reference sequence).

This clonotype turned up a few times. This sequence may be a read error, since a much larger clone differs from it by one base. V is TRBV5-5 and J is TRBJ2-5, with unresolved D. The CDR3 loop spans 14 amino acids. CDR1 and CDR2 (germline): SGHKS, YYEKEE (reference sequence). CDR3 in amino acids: CVSSMDLFSETQYF. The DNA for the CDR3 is TGTGTCAGCAGCATGGACCTCTTTAGTGAGACCCAGTACTTC. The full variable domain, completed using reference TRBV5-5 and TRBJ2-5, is DAGVTQSPTHLIKTRGQQVTLRCSPISGHKSVSWYQQVLGQGPQFIFQYYEKEERGRGNFPDRFSARQFPNYSSELNVNALLLGDSALYLCVSSMDLFSETQYFGPGTRLLVL.

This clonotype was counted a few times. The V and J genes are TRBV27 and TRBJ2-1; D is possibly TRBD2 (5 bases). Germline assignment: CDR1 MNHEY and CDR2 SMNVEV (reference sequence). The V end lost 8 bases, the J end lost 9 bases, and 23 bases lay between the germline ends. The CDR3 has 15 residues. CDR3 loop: CASGREGLPPIEQFF. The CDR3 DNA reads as TGTGCCAGCGGAAGGGAAGGACTCCCTCCTATTGAGCAGTTCTTC.

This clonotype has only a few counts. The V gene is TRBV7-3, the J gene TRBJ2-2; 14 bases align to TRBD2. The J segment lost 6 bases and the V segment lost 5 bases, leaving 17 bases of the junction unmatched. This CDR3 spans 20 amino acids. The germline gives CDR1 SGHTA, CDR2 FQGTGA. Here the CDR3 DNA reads TGTGCCAGCAGCGCCCGACTAGCGGGAGGGCCGGAAGTGTTCTCCGGGGAGCTGTTTTTT. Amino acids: CASSARLAGGPEVFSGELFF.

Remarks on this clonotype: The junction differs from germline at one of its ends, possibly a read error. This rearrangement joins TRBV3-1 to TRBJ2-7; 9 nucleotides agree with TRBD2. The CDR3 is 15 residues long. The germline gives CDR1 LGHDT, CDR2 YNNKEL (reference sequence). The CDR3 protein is CASSPIAGASDEQYF. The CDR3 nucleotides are TGTGCCAGCAGCCCGATAGCGGGAGCCTCCGACGAGCAGTACTTC.

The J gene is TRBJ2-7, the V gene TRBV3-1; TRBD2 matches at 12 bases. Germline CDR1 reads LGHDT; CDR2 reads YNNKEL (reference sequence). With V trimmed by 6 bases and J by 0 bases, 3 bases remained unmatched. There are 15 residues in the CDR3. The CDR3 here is CASSRTSGDSYEQYF. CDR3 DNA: TGTGCCAGCAGTCGGACTAGCGGGGACTCCTACGAGCAGTACTTC.

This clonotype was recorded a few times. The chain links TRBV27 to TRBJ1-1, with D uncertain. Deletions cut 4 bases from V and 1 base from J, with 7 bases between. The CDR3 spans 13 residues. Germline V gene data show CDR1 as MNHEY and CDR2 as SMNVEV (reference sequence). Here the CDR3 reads CASSWGQNTEAFF. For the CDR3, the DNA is TGTGCCAGCAGTTGGGGTCAGAACACTGAAGCTTTCTTT.

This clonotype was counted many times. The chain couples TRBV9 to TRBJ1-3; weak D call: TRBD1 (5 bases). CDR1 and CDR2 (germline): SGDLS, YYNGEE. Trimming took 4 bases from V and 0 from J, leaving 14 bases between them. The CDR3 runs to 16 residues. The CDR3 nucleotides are TGTGCCAGCAGCTCCGGGACCGAGAGCTCTGGAAACACCATATATTTT. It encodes CASSSGTESSGNTIYF.

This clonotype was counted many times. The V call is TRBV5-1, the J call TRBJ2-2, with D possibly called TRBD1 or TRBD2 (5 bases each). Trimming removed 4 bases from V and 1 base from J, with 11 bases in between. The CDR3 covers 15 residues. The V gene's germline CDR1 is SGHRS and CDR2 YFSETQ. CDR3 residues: CASSPGRRNTGELFF. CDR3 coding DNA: TGCGCCAGCAGCCCGGGACGACGGAACACCGGGGAGCTGTTTTTT.

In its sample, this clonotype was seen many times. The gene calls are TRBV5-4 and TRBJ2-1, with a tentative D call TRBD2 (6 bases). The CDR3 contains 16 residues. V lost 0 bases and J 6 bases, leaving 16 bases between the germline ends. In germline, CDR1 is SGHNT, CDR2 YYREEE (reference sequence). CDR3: CASSLAGLARLNEQFF. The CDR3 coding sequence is TGTGCCAGCAGCTTGGCGGGACTCGCCCGGCTCAATGAGCAGTTCTTC.

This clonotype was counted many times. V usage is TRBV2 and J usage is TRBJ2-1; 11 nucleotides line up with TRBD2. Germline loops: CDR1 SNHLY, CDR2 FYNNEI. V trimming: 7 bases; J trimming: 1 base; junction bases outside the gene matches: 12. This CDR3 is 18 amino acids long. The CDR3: CASMRGLADQRSYNEQFF. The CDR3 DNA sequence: TGTGCCAGCATGAGGGGACTAGCGGATCAAAGGTCCTACAATGAGCAGTTCTTC.

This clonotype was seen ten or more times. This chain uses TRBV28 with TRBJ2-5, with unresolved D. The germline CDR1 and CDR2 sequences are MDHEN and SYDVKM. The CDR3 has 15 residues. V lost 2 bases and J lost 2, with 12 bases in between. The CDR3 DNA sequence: TGTGCCAGCAGTTTACCTCCCAGCAGACAAGAGACCCAGTACTTC. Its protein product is CASSLPPSRQETQYF.

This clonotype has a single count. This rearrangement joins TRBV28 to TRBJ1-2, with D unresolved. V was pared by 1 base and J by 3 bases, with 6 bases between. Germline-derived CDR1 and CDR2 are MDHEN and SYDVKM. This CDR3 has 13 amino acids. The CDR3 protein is CASSLYRDYGYTF. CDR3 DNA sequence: TGTGCCAGCAGTTTATATAGGGACTATGGCTACACCTTC.

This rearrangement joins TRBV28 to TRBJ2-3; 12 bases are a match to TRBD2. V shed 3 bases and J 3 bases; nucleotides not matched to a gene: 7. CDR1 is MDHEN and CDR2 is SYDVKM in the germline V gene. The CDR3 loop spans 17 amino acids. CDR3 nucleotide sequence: TGTGCCAGCAGTTTGTGGACTAGCGGGAAGGAGACAGATACGCAGTATTTT. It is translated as CASSLWTSGKETDTQYF.

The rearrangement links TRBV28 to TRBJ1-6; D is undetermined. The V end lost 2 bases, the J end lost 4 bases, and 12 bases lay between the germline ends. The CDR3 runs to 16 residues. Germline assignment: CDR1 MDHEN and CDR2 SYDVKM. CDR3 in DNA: TGTGCCAGCAGTTTAGACACAAACCCTTATAATTCACCCCTCCACTTT. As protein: CASSLDTNPYNSPLHF. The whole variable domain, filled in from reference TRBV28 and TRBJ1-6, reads DVKVTQSSRYLVKRTGEKVFLECVQDMDHENMFWYRQDPGLGLRLIYFSYDVKMKEKGDIPEGYSVSREKKERFSLILESASTNQTSMYLCASSLDTNPYNSPLHFGNGTRLTVT.

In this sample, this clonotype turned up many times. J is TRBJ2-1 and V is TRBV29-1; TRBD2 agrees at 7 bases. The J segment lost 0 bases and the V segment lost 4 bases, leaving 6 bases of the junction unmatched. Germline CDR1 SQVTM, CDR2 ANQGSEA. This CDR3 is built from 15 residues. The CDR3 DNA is TGCAGCGTTGGAAGCGGGGTAAGCTCCTACAATGAGCAGTTCTTC. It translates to CSVGSGVSSYNEQFF.